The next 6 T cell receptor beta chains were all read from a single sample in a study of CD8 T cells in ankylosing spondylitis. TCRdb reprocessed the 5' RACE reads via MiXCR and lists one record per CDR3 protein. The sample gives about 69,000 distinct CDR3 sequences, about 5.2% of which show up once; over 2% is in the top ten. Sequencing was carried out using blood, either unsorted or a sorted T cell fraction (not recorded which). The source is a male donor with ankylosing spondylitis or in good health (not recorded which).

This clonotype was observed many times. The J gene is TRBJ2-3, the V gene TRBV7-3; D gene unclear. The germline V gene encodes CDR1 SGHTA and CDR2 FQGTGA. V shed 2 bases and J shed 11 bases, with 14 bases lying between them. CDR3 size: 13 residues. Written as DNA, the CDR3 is TGTGCCAGCAGCTTAGGAGACCTGAATATGCAGTATTTT. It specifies CASSLGDLNMQYF.

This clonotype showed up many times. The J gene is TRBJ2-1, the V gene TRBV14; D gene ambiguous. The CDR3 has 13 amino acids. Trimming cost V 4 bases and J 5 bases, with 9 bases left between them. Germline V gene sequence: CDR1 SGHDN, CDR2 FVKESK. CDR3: CASSPRTNNEQFF. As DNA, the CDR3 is TGTGCCAGCAGCCCTAGGACCAACAATGAGCAGTTCTTC.

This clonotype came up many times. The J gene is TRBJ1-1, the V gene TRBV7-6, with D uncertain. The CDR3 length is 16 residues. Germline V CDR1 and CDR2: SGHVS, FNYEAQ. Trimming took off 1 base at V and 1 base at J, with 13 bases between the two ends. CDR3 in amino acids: CASSLVGAGSNTEAFF. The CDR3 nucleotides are TGTGCCAGCAGCTTAGTAGGAGCGGGTTCGAACACTGAAGCTTTCTTT.

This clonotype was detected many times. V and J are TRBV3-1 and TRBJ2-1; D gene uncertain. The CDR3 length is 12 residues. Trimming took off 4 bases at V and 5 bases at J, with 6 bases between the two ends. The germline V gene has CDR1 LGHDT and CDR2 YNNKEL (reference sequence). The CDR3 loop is CASSPENNEQFF. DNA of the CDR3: TGTGCCAGCAGCCCCGAGAACAATGAGCAGTTCTTC.

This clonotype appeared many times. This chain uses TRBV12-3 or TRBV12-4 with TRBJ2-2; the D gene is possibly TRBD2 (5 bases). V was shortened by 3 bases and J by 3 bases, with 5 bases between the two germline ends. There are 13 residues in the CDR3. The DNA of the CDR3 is TGTGCCAGCAGTTTGAGGGACACCGGGGAGCTGTTTTTT. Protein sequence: CASSLRDTGELFF.

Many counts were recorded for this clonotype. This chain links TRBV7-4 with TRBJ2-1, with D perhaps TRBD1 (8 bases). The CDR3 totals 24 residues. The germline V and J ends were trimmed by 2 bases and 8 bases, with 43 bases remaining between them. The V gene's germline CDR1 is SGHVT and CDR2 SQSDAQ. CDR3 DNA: TGTGCCAGCAGCTTACCAAACTTGCTTTTGGGGGGGACTGGAGGACAGGGCTATTTGGATGAGCAGTTCTTC. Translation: CASSLPNLLLGGTGGQGYLDEQFF.